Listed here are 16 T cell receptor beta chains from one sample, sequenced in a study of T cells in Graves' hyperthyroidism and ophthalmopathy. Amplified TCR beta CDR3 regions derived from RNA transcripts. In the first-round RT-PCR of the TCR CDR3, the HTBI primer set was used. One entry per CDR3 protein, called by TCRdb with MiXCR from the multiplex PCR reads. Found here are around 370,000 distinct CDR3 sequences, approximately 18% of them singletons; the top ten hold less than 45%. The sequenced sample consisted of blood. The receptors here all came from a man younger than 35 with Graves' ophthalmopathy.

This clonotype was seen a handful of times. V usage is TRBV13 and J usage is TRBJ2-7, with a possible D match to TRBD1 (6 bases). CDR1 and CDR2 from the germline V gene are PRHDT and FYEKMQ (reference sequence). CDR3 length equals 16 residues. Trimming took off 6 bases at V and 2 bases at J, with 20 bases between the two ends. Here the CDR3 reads CASRPSGQGFTYEQYF. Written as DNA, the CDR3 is TGTGCCAGCAGACCGTCTGGCCAGGGGTTTACCTACGAGCAGTACTTC. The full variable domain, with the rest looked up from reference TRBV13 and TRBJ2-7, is AAGVIQSPRHLIKEKRETATLKCYPIPRHDTVYWYQQGPGQDPQFLISFYEKMQSDKGSIPDRFSAQQFSDYHSELNMSSLELGDSALYFCASRPSGQGFTYEQYFGPGTRLTVT.

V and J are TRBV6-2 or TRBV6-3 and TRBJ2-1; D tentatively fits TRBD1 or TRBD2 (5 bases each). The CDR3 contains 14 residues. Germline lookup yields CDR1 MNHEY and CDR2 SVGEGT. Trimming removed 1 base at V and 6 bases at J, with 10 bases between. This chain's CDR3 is CASSYLRGGNEQFF. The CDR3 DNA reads TGTGCCAGCAGTTACTTACGGGGCGGCAATGAGCAGTTCTTC.

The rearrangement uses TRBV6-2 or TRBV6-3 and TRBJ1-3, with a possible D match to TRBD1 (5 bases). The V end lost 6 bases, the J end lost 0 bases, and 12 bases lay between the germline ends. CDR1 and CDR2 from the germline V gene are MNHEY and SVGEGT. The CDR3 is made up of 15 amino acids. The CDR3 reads CASRIQGNSGNTIYF. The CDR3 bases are TGTGCCAGCAGAATCCAGGGAAACTCTGGAAACACCATATATTTT.

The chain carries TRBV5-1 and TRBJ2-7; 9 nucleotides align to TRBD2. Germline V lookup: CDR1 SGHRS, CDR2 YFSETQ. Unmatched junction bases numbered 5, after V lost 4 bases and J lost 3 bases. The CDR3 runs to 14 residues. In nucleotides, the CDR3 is TGCGCCAGCAGCGGCGGGGGGGCCTTCTACGAGCAGTACTTC. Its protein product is CASSGGGAFYEQYF. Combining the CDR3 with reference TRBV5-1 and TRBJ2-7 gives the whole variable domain KAGVTQTPRYLIKTRGQQVTLSCSPISGHRSVSWYQQTPGQGLQFLFEYFSETQRNKGNFPGRFSGRQFSNSRSEMNVSTLELGDSALYLCASSGGGAFYEQYFGPGTRLTVT.

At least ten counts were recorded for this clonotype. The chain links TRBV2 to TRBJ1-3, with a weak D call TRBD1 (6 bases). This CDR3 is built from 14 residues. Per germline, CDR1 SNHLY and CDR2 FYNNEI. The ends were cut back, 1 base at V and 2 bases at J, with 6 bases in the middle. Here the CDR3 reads CASSEGTAGNTIYF. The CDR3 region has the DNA TGTGCCAGCAGTGAAGGGACAGCTGGAAACACCATATATTTT.

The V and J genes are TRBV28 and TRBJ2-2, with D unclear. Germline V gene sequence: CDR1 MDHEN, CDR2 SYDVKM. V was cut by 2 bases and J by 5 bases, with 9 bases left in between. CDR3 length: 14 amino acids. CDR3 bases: TGTGCCAGCAGTTTAGTGGGCTGGACCGGGGAGCTGTTTTTT. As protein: CASSLVGWTGELFF. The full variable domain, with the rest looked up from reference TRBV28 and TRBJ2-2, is DVKVTQSSRYLVKRTGEKVFLECVQDMDHENMFWYRQDPGLGLRLIYFSYDVKMKEKGDIPEGYSVSREKKERFSLILESASTNQTSMYLCASSLVGWTGELFFGEGSRLTVL.

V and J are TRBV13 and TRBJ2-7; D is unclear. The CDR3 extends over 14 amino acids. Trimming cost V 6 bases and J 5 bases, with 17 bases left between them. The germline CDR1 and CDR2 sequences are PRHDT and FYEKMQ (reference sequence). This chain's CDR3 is CASRTKLARHEQYF. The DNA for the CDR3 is TGTGCCAGCAGGACCAAGTTAGCACGCCACGAGCAGTACTTC.

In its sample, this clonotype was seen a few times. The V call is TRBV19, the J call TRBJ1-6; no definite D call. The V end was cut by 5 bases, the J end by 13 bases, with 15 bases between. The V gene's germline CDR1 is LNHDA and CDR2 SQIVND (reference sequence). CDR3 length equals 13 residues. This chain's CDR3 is CASSPDFLSPLHF. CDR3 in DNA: TGTGCCAGTAGTCCGGACTTCTTGTCTCCCCTCCACTTT. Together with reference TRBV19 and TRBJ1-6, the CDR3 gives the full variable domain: DGGITQSPKYLFRKEGQNVTLSCEQNLNHDAMYWYRQDPGQGLRLIYYSQIVNDFQKGDIAEGYSVSREKKESFPLTVTSAQKNPTAFYLCASSPDFLSPLHFGNGTRLTVT.

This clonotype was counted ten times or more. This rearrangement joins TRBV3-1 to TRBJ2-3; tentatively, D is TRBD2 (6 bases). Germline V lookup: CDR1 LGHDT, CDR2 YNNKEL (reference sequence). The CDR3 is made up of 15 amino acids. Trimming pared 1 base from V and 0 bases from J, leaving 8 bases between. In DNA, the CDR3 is TGTGCCAGCAGCCAAGCAGGGACTAGCACAGATACGCAGTATTTT. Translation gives CASSQAGTSTDTQYF.

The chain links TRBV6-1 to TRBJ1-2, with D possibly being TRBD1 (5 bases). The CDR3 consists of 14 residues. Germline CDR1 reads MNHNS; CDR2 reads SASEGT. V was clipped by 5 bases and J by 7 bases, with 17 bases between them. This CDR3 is CASSYNPGLGGYTF. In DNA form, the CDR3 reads TGTGCCAGCAGTTACAACCCGGGACTGGGTGGCTACACCTTC.

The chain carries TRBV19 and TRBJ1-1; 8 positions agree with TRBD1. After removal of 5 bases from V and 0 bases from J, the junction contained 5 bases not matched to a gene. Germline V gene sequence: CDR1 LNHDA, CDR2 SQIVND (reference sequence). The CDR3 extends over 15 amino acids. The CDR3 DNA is TGTGCCAGTAGTCTAAGGACAGGGCTGAACACTGAAGCTTTCTTT. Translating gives CASSLRTGLNTEAFF.

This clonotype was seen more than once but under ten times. CDR3 sequence reads: CASSLGANSGGRGEQFF. CDR3 nucleotides: TGTGCCAGCAGCTTGGGGGCAAATAGCGGGGGGCGGGGTGAGCAGTTCTTC. V is TRBV7-6 and J is TRBJ2-1, with 10 bases lining up with TRBD2. Germline V gives CDR1 SGHVS, CDR2 FNYEAQ. The V and J ends lost 3 bases and 9 bases, in that order; junction bases with no gene match: 14. CDR3 size: 17 residues.

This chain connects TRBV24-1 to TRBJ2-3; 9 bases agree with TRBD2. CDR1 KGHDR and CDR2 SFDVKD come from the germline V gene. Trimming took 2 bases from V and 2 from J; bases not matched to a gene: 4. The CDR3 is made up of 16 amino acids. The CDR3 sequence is CATSDSAGGFTDTQYF. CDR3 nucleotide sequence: TGTGCCACCAGTGATTCAGCGGGGGGATTCACAGATACGCAGTATTTT.

The DNA for the CDR3 is TGTGCCAGCAGTTGGCAGCGGGGGGGGGATGAGCAGTTCTTC. Translating gives CASSWQRGGDEQFF. This rearrangement joins TRBV11-2 to TRBJ2-1; 10 bases are shared with TRBD2. The CDR3 length is 14 residues. V lost 6 bases to trimming and J lost 8 bases; unmatched junction nucleotides: 7. Germline V gene sequence: CDR1 SGHAT, CDR2 FQNNGV.

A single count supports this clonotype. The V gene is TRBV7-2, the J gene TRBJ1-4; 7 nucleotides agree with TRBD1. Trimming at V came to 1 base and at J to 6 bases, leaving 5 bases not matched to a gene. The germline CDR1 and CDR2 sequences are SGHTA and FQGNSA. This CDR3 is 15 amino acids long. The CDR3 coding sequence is TGTGCCAGCAGCTTAGGACAGGGTGGACATGAAAAACTGTTTTTT. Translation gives CASSLGQGGHEKLFF.

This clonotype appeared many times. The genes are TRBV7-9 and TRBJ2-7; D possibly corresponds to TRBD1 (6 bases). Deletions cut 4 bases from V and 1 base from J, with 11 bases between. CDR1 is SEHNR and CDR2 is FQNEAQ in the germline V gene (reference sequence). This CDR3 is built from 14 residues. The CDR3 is CASSYRDRSYEQYF. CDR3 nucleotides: TGTGCCAGCAGCTACAGGGACCGATCCTACGAGCAGTACTTC. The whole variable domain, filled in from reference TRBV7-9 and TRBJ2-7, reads DTGVSQNPRHKITKRGQNVTFRCDPISEHNRLYWYRQTLGQGPEFLTYFQNEAQLEKSRLLSDRFSAERPKGSFSTLEIQRTEQGDSAMYLCASSYRDRSYEQYFGPGTRLTVT.